This T cell receptor (beta chain) was recovered during a study of CD8 T cells in ankylosing spondylitis. The sample holds one count of this clonotype. The target antigen is unknown. At one of its ends the junction is not consistent with the germline gene, which may arise from a read error. Findings of the study overall: Disease-linked clones were reportedly significantly enriched in matched ankylosing spondylitis synovial fluid. There was a TCR beta motif, made of eight highly homologous variants, that appeared characteristic of ankylosing spondylitis blood. A subset of motif variants has previously been described in the synovial fluid and blood of reactive arthritis.

Quantitative 5'-RACE was performed with molecular barcodes, and it yielded the TCR beta libraries. TCRdb processed the 5' RACE reads anew with MiXCR; each CDR3 protein has one entry. The profile shows hundreds of thousands of distinct CDR3 sequences, about a fifth of them singletons. There are 17 residues in the CDR3. Germline loops: CDR1 GTSNPN, CDR2 SVGIG (reference sequence). The sample consisted of blood, either unsorted or a sorted T cell fraction (not recorded which). J is TRBJ2-1 and V is TRBV30, with 12 bases fitting TRBD2. This TCR was recovered from a female donor with ankylosing spondylitis or in good health (not recorded which). The CDR3 DNA sequence: TGTGCCTGGAGTGTACCCCGACTAGCGGGAGCCTACGATGAGCAGTTCTTC. This sequence encodes CAWSVPRLAGAYDEQFF.